The 25 T cell receptor beta chains presented below share a single source sample, sequenced in a study of response to subunit inactivated influenza vaccine. MiXCR was run by TCRdb on the RT-PCR reads, yielding one entry per CDR3 protein. The sample includes fewer than 650,000 distinct CDR3 sequences, 10% to 15% of them seen just once. Sequences were derived from PBMCs from blood, sampled roughly 6 weeks after vaccination. Every receptor here comes from a man between 50 and 59 years old who received an inactivated influenza vaccine.

This clonotype was picked up a small number of times. The CDR3: CASSPRQGLGADTQYF. The CDR3, as DNA: TGTGCCAGCAGTCCCCGACAGGGTCTGGGGGCAGATACGCAGTATTTT. The V gene is TRBV12-3 or TRBV12-4, the J gene TRBJ2-3; 7 bases match TRBD1. The CDR3 runs to 16 residues. V dropped 5 bases and J dropped 4; count of bases not matched to a gene: 12.

This clonotype was detected a few times. The chain has TRBV7-2 and TRBJ2-4; D is unresolved. This CDR3 comprises 13 residues. The germline V and J ends were trimmed by 5 bases and 6 bases, with 11 bases remaining between them. Germline loops: CDR1 SGHTA, CDR2 FQGNSA. The CDR3 bases are TGTGCCAGCAGCCAACGTCCTCCAAACATTCAGTACTTC. It is translated as CASSQRPPNIQYF. Full variable domain (rest looked up from reference TRBV7-2 and TRBJ2-4): GAGVSQSPSNKVTEKGKDVELRCDPISGHTALYWYRQSLGQGLEFLIYFQGNSAPDKSGLPSDRFSAERTGGSVSTLTIQRTQQEDSAVYLCASSQRPPNIQYFGAGTRLSVL.

This chain joins TRBV7-2 and TRBJ1-5; D remains ambiguous. Germline CDR1 is SGHTA and CDR2 is FQGNSA. CDR3 length: 13 amino acids. V lost 4 bases, J lost 1 base, and 5 bases lay in between. The CDR3 region is CASSSKSNQPQHF. DNA of the CDR3: TGTGCCAGCAGCTCGAAGAGCAATCAGCCCCAGCATTTT. Full variable domain (remainder filled in from reference TRBV7-2 and TRBJ1-5): GAGVSQSPSNKVTEKGKDVELRCDPISGHTALYWYRQSLGQGLEFLIYFQGNSAPDKSGLPSDRFSAERTGGSVSTLTIQRTQQEDSAVYLCASSSKSNQPQHFGDGTRLSIL.

This clonotype has a handful of counts. The CDR3: CASSVGGRSDIQYF. The CDR3 bases are TGTGCCAGCAGCGTAGGGGGTAGGAGCGACATTCAGTACTTC. This chain joins TRBV9 and TRBJ2-4; D remains ambiguous. Germline V gene sequence: CDR1 SGDLS, CDR2 YYNGEE. This CDR3 spans 14 amino acids. Trimming took 0 bases from V and 8 from J, leaving 12 bases between them.

This clonotype was counted a few times. The chain has TRBV29-1 and TRBJ2-7; D may be TRBD1 or TRBD2 (6 bases each). The germline V gene has CDR1 SQVTM and CDR2 ANQGSEA. Trimming stripped 2 bases from V and 4 bases from J, with 12 bases between. This CDR3 region has 13 residues. The CDR3 sequence: CSVEPEGGYEQYF. CDR3 DNA: TGCAGCGTTGAACCGGAGGGGGGTTACGAGCAGTACTTC.

The CDR3 DNA reads as TGTGCCAGCAGTGGGCAGGGGGCTGGAACCGGGGAGCTGTTTTTT. Translating it yields CASSGQGAGTGELFF. This chain links TRBV2 with TRBJ2-2; the match to TRBD1 covers 8 bases. Trimming at V came to 4 bases and at J to 5 bases, leaving 6 bases not matched to a gene. From germline, CDR1 is SNHLY and CDR2 FYNNEI. This CDR3 is built from 15 residues.

This clonotype has at least ten counts. The CDR3 nucleotides are TGTGCCAGCAGTGGGGGGCCGGGCGAGCAGTACTTC. Translated: CASSGGPGEQYF. This sequence joins TRBV25-1 and TRBJ2-7; tentative D call: TRBD1 (6 bases). The CDR3 sequence is 12 residues long. V gave up 4 bases and J gave up 6 bases, with 10 bases separating them. Looked up from germline, CDR1 is MGHDK and CDR2 is SYGVNS.

The chain has TRBV12-3 or TRBV12-4 and TRBJ2-7; weak D call: TRBD2 (5 bases). The CDR3 spans 13 residues. Trimming shortened V by 1 base and J by 4 bases, and 8 bases separated the two germline ends. CDR3 coding DNA: TGTGCCAGCAGTTTAGTCCTAGCTTACGAGCAGTACTTC. It encodes CASSLVLAYEQYF.

This clonotype turned up a few times. This sequence joins TRBV5-6 and TRBJ2-2; the match to TRBD1 covers 9 bases. Germline V gene lookup returns CDR1 SGHDT and CDR2 YYEEEE. V trimming: 2 bases; J trimming: 6 bases; junction bases outside the gene matches: 20. This CDR3 region has 20 residues. In DNA, the CDR3 is TGTGCCAGCAGCTTACTATATCCCCCACAGGGGGCTATCTCGCCCGGGGAGCTGTTTTTT. Amino acid sequence: CASSLLYPPQGAISPGELFF.

In DNA, the CDR3 is TGTGCCAGCAGTTTAGCGGGAGAGTCCCCCTACGAGCAGTACTTC. It translates to CASSLAGESPYEQYF. The chain joins TRBV28 to TRBJ2-7, with TRBD2 matching 7 bases. CDR3 length: 15 amino acids. The V segment lost 2 bases and the J segment 2 bases; nucleotides outside the gene matches: 6. Germline CDR1 reads MDHEN; CDR2 reads SYDVKM.

This chain joins TRBV6-2 or TRBV6-3 and TRBJ2-5; 7 bases align to TRBD1. CDR1 and CDR2 from the germline V gene are MNHEY and SVGEGT. The CDR3 runs to 14 residues. V lost 4 bases and J lost 6; bases outside the gene matches: 8. The CDR3 region is CASSLGGGGKTQYF. CDR3 in DNA: TGTGCCAGCAGTTTAGGGGGCGGAGGAAAGACCCAGTACTTC.

The chain uses TRBV5-1 and TRBJ2-1, with TRBD2 matching over 8 bases. This CDR3 has 14 amino acids. V lost 5 bases, J lost 6 bases, and 7 bases stayed unmatched. CDR1 is SGHRS and CDR2 is YFSETQ in the germline V gene. This CDR3 is CASRIAGGLNEQFF. Written as DNA, the CDR3 is TGCGCCAGCAGGATCGCGGGGGGCCTCAATGAGCAGTTCTTC.

On this clonotype itself: A clone one base away is much larger, so this may be a read error. CDR3 sequence: CASSPTRSGANVLTF. The CDR3 DNA is TGTGCCAGCAGTCCTACTAGGTCTGGGGCCAACGTCCTGACTTTC. The chain uses TRBV12-3 or TRBV12-4 and TRBJ2-6; tentatively, D is TRBD2 (5 bases). This CDR3 has 15 residues. Trimming cost V 5 bases and J 1 base, with 9 bases left between them.

This clonotype came up many times. This chain uses TRBV29-1 with TRBJ2-1; 10 nucleotides agree with TRBD2. The CDR3 spans 13 residues. V lost 4 bases to trimming and J lost 9 bases; unmatched junction nucleotides: 6. Looked up from germline, CDR1 is SQVTM and CDR2 is ANQGSEA. The CDR3 region has the DNA TGCAGCGTTGCTAGTCGGACTAGCGGTGAGCAGTTCTTC. It translates to CSVASRTSGEQFF.

This clonotype was seen at least ten times. The CDR3 reads CASSSGLAGVTDTQYF. CDR3 DNA: TGCGCCAGCAGCTCAGGACTAGCGGGGGTCACAGATACGCAGTATTTT. This chain connects TRBV4-3 to TRBJ2-3; 13 positions agree with TRBD2. The CDR3 has 16 amino acids. The junction had 4 bases not matched to a gene; V was cut back by 5 bases and J by 2 bases. Germline V gives CDR1 LGHNA, CDR2 YSLEER.

This clonotype was counted ten times or more. The chain combines TRBV12-3 or TRBV12-4 with TRBJ1-2; a possible D gene is TRBD1 (5 bases). Trimming removed 0 bases at V and 7 bases at J, with 12 bases between. CDR3 length: 14 amino acids. The CDR3 DNA sequence: TGTGCCAGCAGTTTAGCGCTCCAGGGCTTTGGCTACACCTTC. This gives the protein CASSLALQGFGYTF.

This clonotype showed up just a few times. Here the CDR3 reads CASSLVTAGGPRRNEQYF. The CDR3 DNA is TGTGCCAGCAGCTTAGTAACTGCGGGAGGGCCTAGAAGAAACGAGCAGTACTTC. The chain uses TRBV11-2 and TRBJ2-7, with TRBD2 identical over 9 bases. The CDR3 covers 18 residues. In germline, CDR1 is SGHAT, CDR2 FQNNGV. The V segment lost 1 base and the J segment 5 bases; nucleotides outside the gene matches: 15.

Only a few counts were recorded for this clonotype. The chain uses TRBV4-2 and TRBJ2-7; tentatively, D is TRBD2 (6 bases). The germline V and J ends were trimmed by 1 base and 7 bases, with 14 bases remaining between them. The CDR3 covers 14 residues. Per the germline V gene, CDR1 is LGHNA and CDR2 is YNFKEQ. The CDR3 coding sequence is TGTGCCAGCAGCCAAGGGTCCCTCCTAGCGGAGCAGTACTTC. Protein product: CASSQGSLLAEQYF.

The chain employs TRBV7-2 and TRBJ2-5, with D tentatively TRBD1 (6 bases). The CDR3 has 13 residues. In germline, CDR1 is SGHTA, CDR2 FQGNSA. The ends were cut back, 8 bases at V and 5 bases at J, with 15 bases in the middle. The chain's CDR3 is CASGGSYGETQYF. As DNA, the CDR3 is TGTGCCAGCGGGGGCTCGTACGGGGAGACCCAGTACTTC.

Worth noting for this clonotype: An end of the junction differs from the germline gene, which may be a read error. The chain employs TRBV4-3 and TRBJ2-1; possibly TRBD1 for D (5 bases). Germline loops: CDR1 LGHNA, CDR2 YSLEER. The CDR3 covers 17 residues. CDR3 region: CAGSQVVGEALYNEQFF. The CDR3 DNA reads TGCGCCGGCAGCCAGGTCGTAGGGGAAGCCTTATACAATGAGCAGTTCTTC.

This clonotype came up a few times. The chain joins TRBV20-1 to TRBJ2-7; 7 bases match TRBD1. Germline V gene sequence: CDR1 DFQATT, CDR2 SNEGSKA (reference sequence). Trimming cost V 3 bases and J 3 bases; bases outside gene matches: 5. There are 13 residues in the CDR3. This CDR3 is CSASSQGFYEQYF. In DNA, the CDR3 is TGCAGTGCTAGTTCACAGGGGTTCTACGAGCAGTACTTC.

The chain has TRBV4-1 and TRBJ2-7; tentative D call: TRBD1 (6 bases). Germline CDR1 is MGHRA and CDR2 is YSYEKL. The CDR3 is 15 residues long. The germline V and J ends were trimmed by 0 bases and 6 bases, with 15 bases remaining between them. Written as DNA, the CDR3 is TGCGCCAGCAGCCAAGAGGGGGCCAGGGTGCGCGAGCAGTACTTC. Amino acid sequence: CASSQEGARVREQYF.

In this sample, this clonotype turned up a few times. The rearrangement uses TRBV5-1 and TRBJ1-6, with D uncertain. In germline, CDR1 is SGHRS, CDR2 YFSETQ. Trimming stripped 0 bases from V and 5 bases from J, with 12 bases between. The CDR3 runs to 16 residues. In DNA form, the CDR3 reads TGCGCCAGCAGCTTGGCCGGGAGTCGGCATAATTCACCCCTCCACTTT. Its translation: CASSLAGSRHNSPLHF.

In DNA, the CDR3 is TGCAGTGCTCTCTCGACCTGGAATGAGCAGTTCTTC. Its translation: CSALSTWNEQFF. The chain is built from TRBV20-1 and TRBJ2-1, with no clear D. Trimming shortened V by 5 bases and J by 7 bases, and 12 bases separated the two germline ends. Germline V gives CDR1 DFQATT, CDR2 SNEGSKA (reference sequence). There are 12 residues in the CDR3.

The chain uses TRBV7-9 and TRBJ2-1; tentative D call: TRBD1 (5 bases). Germline CDR1 is SEHNR and CDR2 is FQNEAQ (reference sequence). The CDR3 consists of 15 residues. V lost 2 bases and J lost 3, with 11 bases in between. Here the CDR3 reads CASSLPSRDYNEQFF. Here the CDR3 DNA reads TGTGCCAGCAGCTTACCTTCCAGGGACTACAATGAGCAGTTCTTC.